Below are 27 T cell receptor beta chains sequenced from a single sample in a study of blood T cell repertoires in COVID-19. Sequencing was performed with immunoSEQ multiplex PCR; in TCRdb, only in-frame clones are kept and a portion is missing. Among about 120,000 clones listed, over 70% were seen once. Sequences were obtained from peripheral blood. The receptors come from a woman in her sixties or seventies with acute or convalescent COVID-19.

The chain is built from TRBV21-1 and TRBJ2-6; the DNA was not used to check the table's D call, TRBD1. TRBV21-1 is designated a pseudogene. This CDR3 region has 18 residues. CDR3 DNA: TGTGCCAGCAGCAAAGTTCCAGGGTGTACCTCTGGGGCCAACGTCCTGACTTTC. Translating it yields CASSKVPGCTSGANVLTF.

The CDR3 region is CASSVLGGTEAFF. The CDR3 region has the DNA TGTGCCAGCAGTGTCTTGGGGGGGACTGAAGCTTTCTTT. This chain joins TRBV2 and TRBJ1-1; the D gene is possibly TRBD1 (5 bases). Trimming stripped 4 bases from V and 5 bases from J, with 11 bases between. The germline V gene encodes CDR1 SNHLY and CDR2 FYNNEI. The CDR3 is 13 residues long.

The rearrangement links TRBV19 to TRBJ1-2, with 8 bases matching TRBD1. The V gene end was trimmed by 7 bases and the J gene end by 2 bases; junction bases not matched to a gene: 3. The CDR3 sequence is 13 residues long. The germline CDR1 and CDR2 sequences are LNHDA and SQIVND (reference sequence). CDR3 in amino acids: CASKTGGNYGYTF. Here the CDR3 DNA reads TGTGCCAGTAAAACAGGGGGAAACTATGGCTACACCTTC.

The chain couples TRBV6-5 to TRBJ2-3; the D gene is possibly TRBD1 (6 bases). V lost 5 bases and J lost 9, with 15 bases in between. The CDR3 is 13 amino acids. CDR1 MNHEY and CDR2 SVGAGI come from the germline V gene. The DNA for the CDR3 is TGTGCCAGCAGTCCCCCGGGACAACAAACGCAGTATTTT. Residues: CASSPPGQQTQYF.

The chain joins TRBV5-5 to TRBJ1-6; unclear D gene. The ends were cut back, 4 bases at V and 11 bases at J, with 19 bases in the middle. Germline V gene data show CDR1 as SGHKS and CDR2 as YYEKEE (reference sequence). The CDR3 loop spans 15 amino acids. CDR3 residues: CASSRVPLDGTPLHF. CDR3 nucleotides: TGTGCCAGCAGCCGCGTGCCCCTGGACGGGACACCCCTCCACTTT.

This chain links TRBV6-6 with TRBJ1-5; the D gene is possibly TRBD1 (6 bases). V shed 5 bases and J shed 2 bases, with 10 bases lying between them. Per germline, CDR1 MNHNY and CDR2 SVGAGI (reference sequence). The CDR3 is 14 residues long. The CDR3 coding sequence is TGTGCCAGCAGTGGGGCAGGGGGCAATCAGCCCCAGCATTTT. Its protein product is CASSGAGGNQPQHF.

This chain joins TRBV2 and TRBJ2-2; a weak D match, TRBD1 (5 bases). V dropped 10 bases and J dropped 2 bases, with 11 bases sitting between them. The CDR3 is 13 residues long. Germline CDR1 reads SNHLY; CDR2 reads FYNNEI. The DNA of the CDR3 is TGTGCCATAGGGGAAATTAACACCGGGGAGCTGTTTTTT. It encodes CAIGEINTGELFF.

This clone has a single count. The chain is built from TRBV19 and TRBJ1-3; D uncertain. The ends were cut back, 6 bases at V and 0 bases at J, with 12 bases in the middle. CDR1 LNHDA and CDR2 SQIVND come from the germline V gene (reference sequence). This CDR3 is built from 15 residues. The CDR3 bases are TGTGCCAGTAGGAGGTCAGTTACCTCTGGAAACACCATATATTTT. This encodes CASRRSVTSGNTIYF.

The chain carries TRBV10-3 and TRBJ1-3, with D possibly being TRBD1 (5 bases). V lost 2 bases and J 3 bases, leaving 11 bases between the germline ends. CDR1 is ENHRY and CDR2 is SYGVKD in the germline V gene. The CDR3 is 15 amino acids. CDR3 sequence reads: CAISEGALSGNTIYF. Here the CDR3 DNA reads TGTGCCATCAGTGAGGGGGCTCTTAGTGGAAACACCATATATTTT.

The genes are TRBV7-6 and TRBJ1-4, with TRBD1 matching 7 bases. This CDR3 contains 14 residues. V lost 5 bases and J lost 6; bases outside the gene matches: 6. Germline CDR1 SGHVS, CDR2 FNYEAQ. The CDR3 DNA reads as TGTGCCAGCAGCCTCCGACAGGGTGATGAAAAACTGTTTTTT. This translates into CASSLRQGDEKLFF.

J is TRBJ1-2 and V is TRBV29-1; D gene ambiguous. The length of the CDR3 is 12 residues. Trimming took 6 bases from V and 8 from J, leaving 16 bases between them. Looked up from germline, CDR1 is SQVTM and CDR2 is ANQGSEA. The CDR3: CSVRTSPGGYTF. The CDR3 region has the DNA TGCAGCGTCCGAACGAGTCCAGGAGGCTACACCTTC.

The chain recombines TRBV28 with TRBJ2-5; D is unclear. The length of the CDR3 is 13 residues. V lost 4 bases to trimming and J lost 2 bases, with 8 bases between them. Germline V gene sequence: CDR1 MDHEN, CDR2 SYDVKM. CDR3 sequence reads: CASSSWSQETQYF. The CDR3 DNA reads as TGTGCCAGCAGTTCATGGAGTCAAGAGACCCAGTACTTC.

This clone appeared a few times. The rearrangement links TRBV3-1 (or the pseudogene TRBV3-2) to TRBJ2-5; 9 nucleotides agree with TRBD2. This CDR3 contains 13 residues. Trimming removed 11 bases from V and 6 bases from J; junction bases left unmatched: 10. Per the germline V gene, CDR1 is LGHDT and CDR2 is YNNKEL (reference sequence). Here the CDR3 DNA reads TGTGCCGCGGAGGCGGGGGGGCCCAAGACCCAGTACTTC. This translates into CAAEAGGPKTQYF.

This sequence joins TRBV19 and TRBJ1-2; perhaps TRBD1 as D (6 bases). Per the germline V gene, CDR1 is LNHDA and CDR2 is SQIVND (reference sequence). Deletions cut 3 bases from V and 3 bases from J, with 20 bases between. The CDR3 extends over 17 amino acids. Here the CDR3 reads CASSILRGGAPDYGYTF. As DNA, the CDR3 is TGTGCCAGTAGTATCCTTCGGGGGGGCGCCCCGGACTATGGCTACACCTTC.

The chain uses TRBV19 and TRBJ1-1; D may be TRBD1 (5 bases). This CDR3 is 14 amino acids long. The germline CDR1 and CDR2 sequences are LNHDA and SQIVND (reference sequence). Trimming left V 6 bases short and J 2 bases short, with 13 bases between. The CDR3 DNA sequence: TGTGCCAGTAGGACCGGAGGGGCTAACACTGAAGCTTTCTTT. It is translated as CASRTGGANTEAFF.

The chain couples TRBV18 to TRBJ2-1; 9 bases are a match to TRBD1. Unmatched junction bases numbered 8, after V lost 4 bases and J lost 7 bases. Germline-derived CDR1 and CDR2 are KGHSH and LQKENI. This CDR3 region has 15 residues. Here the CDR3 reads CASSLRTGELNEQFF. The CDR3 bases are TGTGCCAGCTCACTAAGGACAGGGGAGTTGAATGAGCAGTTCTTC. Full variable domain (rest looked up from reference TRBV18 and TRBJ2-1): NAGVMQNPRHLVRRRGQEARLRCSPMKGHSHVYWYRQLPEEGLKFMVYLQKENIIDESGMPKERFSAEFPKEGPSILRIQQVVRGDSAAYFCASSLRTGELNEQFFGPGTRLTVL.

The V and J genes are TRBV5-1 and TRBJ1-3; D gene uncertain. The CDR3 runs 15 residues. The germline gives CDR1 SGHRS, CDR2 YFSETQ. The V end lost 4 bases, the J end lost 0 bases, and 11 bases lay between the germline ends. This CDR3 reads CASSLDGSSGNTIYF. The CDR3 coding sequence is TGCGCCAGCAGCCTAGACGGTAGCTCTGGAAACACCATATATTTT.

The chain recombines TRBV9 with TRBJ2-3; no clear D gene. CDR1 is SGDLS and CDR2 is YYNGEE in the germline V gene. CDR3 length: 15 amino acids. The V gene lost 1 base and the J gene lost 0 bases, with 9 bases spanning the gap. In nucleotides, the CDR3 is TGTGCCAGCAGCGTAAGACTGTCTAGCACAGATACGCAGTATTTT. Protein sequence: CASSVRLSSTDTQYF. Based on the CDR3 plus reference TRBV9 and TRBJ2-3, the full variable domain is DSGVTQTPKHLITATGQRVTLRCSPRSGDLSVYWYQQSLDQGLQFLIQYYNGEERAKGNILERFSAQQFPDLHSELNLSSLELGDSALYFCASSVRLSSTDTQYFGPGTRLTVL.

This rearrangement joins TRBV6-1 to TRBJ1-2; D perhaps matches TRBD1 (5 bases). V was pared by 2 bases and J by 8 bases, with 18 bases between. CDR1 and CDR2 from the germline V gene are MNHNS and SASEGT. The CDR3 is 15 residues long. The CDR3 coding sequence is TGTGCCAGCAGTGAAACTTCCGGGACTCACGTGGGCTACACCTTC. This encodes CASSETSGTHVGYTF.

The DNA of the CDR3 is TGTGCCAGCAGCTTAAAGCGCGGCCACGAGCAGTACTTC. This codes for CASSLKRGHEQYF. This chain links TRBV7-8 with TRBJ2-7; D gene uncertain. CDR3 length equals 13 residues. Per germline, CDR1 SGHVS and CDR2 FQNEAQ. The V and J ends lost 2 bases and 5 bases respectively, with 10 bases between them.

The chain employs TRBV19 and TRBJ1-6; TRBD1 aligns across 11 bases. The V gene's germline CDR1 is LNHDA and CDR2 SQIVND (reference sequence). The CDR3 is 15 residues long. V trimming: 5 bases; J trimming: 8 bases; junction bases outside the gene matches: 5. The CDR3 sequence is CASSARDRGDSPLHF. The CDR3 region has the DNA TGTGCCAGTAGTGCCCGGGACAGGGGGGATTCACCCCTCCACTTT.

The V call is TRBV19, the J call TRBJ1-6, with D maybe TRBD1 (5 bases). V was pared by 3 bases and J by 7 bases, with 13 bases between. From germline, CDR1 is LNHDA and CDR2 SQIVND (reference sequence). The CDR3 is 15 residues long. This CDR3 is CASSIGGAANSPLHF. CDR3 in DNA: TGTGCCAGTAGTATCGGTGGGGCCGCCAATTCACCCCTCCACTTT.

This clone was observed a handful of times. The DNA for the CDR3 is TGCGCCAGCAGCTTGTATGAGGAGGGCTACACCTTC. This codes for CASSLYEEGYTF. The chain uses TRBV5-1 and TRBJ1-2, with D uncertain. Germline V gene lookup returns CDR1 SGHRS and CDR2 YFSETQ. Trimming took off 1 base at V and 8 bases at J, with 9 bases between the two ends. The CDR3 has 12 amino acids.

This chain connects TRBV6-4 to TRBJ2-5; a possible D gene is TRBD2 (5 bases). Trimming shortened V by 0 bases and J by 5 bases, and 10 bases separated the two germline ends. CDR3 length equals 14 residues. Germline CDR1 reads MRHNA; CDR2 reads SNTAGT. The CDR3, as DNA: TGTGCCAGCAGTGACTCGGGCGGGTCTGAGACCCAGTACTTC. As protein: CASSDSGGSETQYF.

The chain is built from TRBV7-7 and TRBJ1-4; TRBD1 aligns across 8 bases. The CDR3 length is 15 residues. CDR1 is SSHAT and CDR2 is FNYEAQ in the germline V gene (reference sequence). V lost 5 bases, J lost 5 bases, and 7 bases stayed unmatched. CDR3 residues: CASSLGTGGNEKLFF. The CDR3 DNA sequence: TGTGCCAGCAGCCTCGGGACAGGCGGGAATGAAAAACTGTTTTTT.

The chain is built from TRBV15 and TRBJ2-1, with D maybe TRBD2 (5 bases). CDR3 length: 15 residues. Per the germline V gene, CDR1 is LNHNV and CDR2 is YYDKDF (reference sequence). The germline V and J ends were trimmed by 3 bases and 2 bases, with 11 bases remaining between them. CDR3 bases: TGTGCCACCAGCAGGGAGGACGGGGCCTACAATGAGCAGTTCTTC. Encoded protein: CATSREDGAYNEQFF.

This rearrangement joins TRBV18 to TRBJ1-6; D call uncertain. The CDR3 length is 14 residues. V lost 1 base, J lost 7 bases, and 8 bases lay in between. Germline CDR1 and CDR2: KGHSH and LQKENI. The CDR3 DNA is TGTGCCAGCTCACCACGTGGGGAGAATTCACCCCTCCACTTT. It translates to CASSPRGENSPLHF.